The source of this T cell receptor beta chain is a study of OX40 agonist ivuxolimab in advanced cancers. Overall study results and limits: Expanded peripheral T-cell antigen specificity went undetermined.

Method: immunoSEQ multiplex PCR; TCRdb's copy keeps in-frame clones and lacks some. In the table there are about 61,000 clones, nearly 90% of which are singletons. As for this clone: The target antigen is unknown.

There are 14 residues in the CDR3. The V gene lost 3 bases and the J gene lost 4 bases, with 11 bases spanning the gap. CDR1 is MRHNA and CDR2 is SNTAGT in the germline V gene. Sequenced material: CD4+ or CD8+ T cells sorted from blood, taken in a trial of the OX40 agonist ivuxolimab. The chain employs TRBV6-4 and TRBJ2-3; the D gene could be TRBD1 or TRBD2 (5 bases each). The clonotype originates from an adult with an advanced solid tumor such as melanoma, head and neck, liver or kidney cancer. CDR3 region: CASSDGTGADTQYF. CDR3 bases: TGTGCCAGCAGTGATGGGACCGGAGCAGATACGCAGTATTTT.